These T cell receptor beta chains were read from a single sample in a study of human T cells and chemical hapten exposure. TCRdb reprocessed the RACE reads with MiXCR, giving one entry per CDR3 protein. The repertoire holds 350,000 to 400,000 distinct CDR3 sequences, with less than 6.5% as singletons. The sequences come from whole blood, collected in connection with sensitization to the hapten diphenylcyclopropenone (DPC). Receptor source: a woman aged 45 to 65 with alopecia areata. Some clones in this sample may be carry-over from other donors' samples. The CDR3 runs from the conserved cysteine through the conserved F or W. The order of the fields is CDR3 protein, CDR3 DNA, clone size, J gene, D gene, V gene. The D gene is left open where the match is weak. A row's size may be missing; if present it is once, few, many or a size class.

cdr3_aa: CSARVGGQPQHF
cdr3_nt: TGCAGTGCTAGAGTAGGTGGGCAGCCCCAGCATTTT
clone_size: .
j_call: TRBJ1-5
d_call: .
v_call: TRBV20-1

cdr3_aa: CASSFWDRGSGYTF
cdr3_nt: TGTGCCAGCAGTTTTTGGGACAGGGGCTCGGGCTACACCTTC
clone_size: many
j_call: TRBJ1-2
d_call: TRBD1
v_call: TRBV28

cdr3_aa: CASSLQSGATEAFF
cdr3_nt: TGTGCCAGCAGTCTTCAGTCGGGGGCCACTGAAGCTTTCTTT
clone_size: many
j_call: TRBJ1-1
d_call: .
v_call: TRBV2

cdr3_aa: CASSPTTTGHEKLFF
cdr3_nt: TGTGCCAGCAGTCCAACGACGACCGGGCATGAAAAACTGTTTTTT
clone_size: .
j_call: TRBJ1-4
d_call: .
v_call: TRBV6-2/TRBV6-3

cdr3_aa: CSVAKGAVGAYEQYF
cdr3_nt: TGCAGCGTTGCCAAGGGGGCGGTTGGGGCCTACGAGCAGTACTTC
clone_size: many
j_call: TRBJ2-7
d_call: TRBD1
v_call: TRBV29-1

cdr3_aa: CASQGSIGYTF
cdr3_nt: TGTGCCTCCCAAGGAAGCATTGGCTACACCTTC
clone_size: few
j_call: TRBJ1-2
d_call: .
v_call: TRBV10-3

cdr3_aa: CASSQDGQVVGKNIQYF
cdr3_nt: TGCGCCAGCAGCCAAGATGGGCAGGTCGTCGGCAAAAACATTCAGTACTTC
clone_size: .
j_call: TRBJ2-4
d_call: .
v_call: TRBV4-3

cdr3_aa: CASSPGQMHNEQFF
cdr3_nt: TGCGCCAGCAGCCCGGGACAGATGCACAATGAGCAGTTCTTC
clone_size: many
j_call: TRBJ2-1
d_call: TRBD1
v_call: TRBV5-1

cdr3_aa: CASSSGRLADTQYF
cdr3_nt: TGTGCCAGCAGTTCGGGACGGTTGGCAGATACGCAGTATTTT
clone_size: .
j_call: TRBJ2-3
d_call: .
v_call: TRBV12-3/TRBV12-4

cdr3_aa: CASSQQDNQPQHF
cdr3_nt: TGTGCCAGCAGTCAACAGGACAATCAGCCCCAGCATTTT
clone_size: .
j_call: TRBJ1-5
d_call: .
v_call: TRBV12-3/TRBV12-4

cdr3_aa: CASSETGTGPSGNTIYF
cdr3_nt: TGCGCCAGCAGTGAAACCGGGACAGGCCCCTCTGGAAACACCATATATTTT
clone_size: .
j_call: TRBJ1-3
d_call: TRBD1
v_call: TRBV10-2

cdr3_aa: CSARFLAGEKTQYF
cdr3_nt: TGCAGTGCTAGATTTTTGGCAGGGGAGAAGACCCAGTACTTC
clone_size: many
j_call: TRBJ2-5
d_call: .
v_call: TRBV20-1

cdr3_aa: CASSSPGQGRGANVLTF
cdr3_nt: TGTGCCAGCAGTTCACCGGGACAGGGCCGGGGGGCCAACGTCCTGACTTTC
clone_size: many
j_call: TRBJ2-6
d_call: TRBD1
v_call: TRBV6-6

cdr3_aa: CASSYNEGTNTEAFF
cdr3_nt: TGTGCCAGCAGTTACAATGAGGGGACGAACACTGAAGCTTTCTTT
clone_size: .
j_call: TRBJ1-1
d_call: .
v_call: TRBV6-5

cdr3_aa: CASSLKAGSEQYF
cdr3_nt: TGTGCCAGCAGTTTAAAGGCAGGGAGCGAGCAGTACTTC
clone_size: many
j_call: TRBJ2-7
d_call: .
v_call: TRBV12-3/TRBV12-4

cdr3_aa: CASRPDRFTDTQYF
cdr3_nt: TGTGCCAGCAGACCCGACAGGTTCACAGATACGCAGTATTTT
clone_size: few
j_call: TRBJ2-3
d_call: .
v_call: TRBV7-2

cdr3_aa: CASNSGGSAETYNEQFF
cdr3_nt: TGTGCCAGCAATTCCGGGGGGTCCGCAGAGACCTACAATGAGCAGTTCTTC
clone_size: .
j_call: TRBJ2-1
d_call: TRBD2
v_call: TRBV27

cdr3_aa: CASSESNYNEQFF
cdr3_nt: TGTGCCAGCAGCGAGTCGAACTACAATGAGCAGTTCTTC
clone_size: .
j_call: TRBJ2-1
d_call: .
v_call: TRBV9

cdr3_aa: CASSDGGRQADTQYF
cdr3_nt: TGTGCCAGCAGTGATGGCGGACGCCAGGCAGATACGCAGTATTTT
clone_size: many
j_call: TRBJ2-3
d_call: .
v_call: TRBV25-1

cdr3_aa: CASSLSGPEQYF
cdr3_nt: TGTGCCAGCAGCCTGTCGGGGCCCGAGCAGTACTTC
clone_size: many
j_call: TRBJ2-7
d_call: .
v_call: TRBV28

cdr3_aa: CASSLSLGANVLTF
cdr3_nt: TGTGCCAGCAGTTTATCATTGGGGGCCAACGTCCTGACTTTC
clone_size: .
j_call: TRBJ2-6
d_call: .
v_call: TRBV27

cdr3_aa: CASSRITGARGTQYF
cdr3_nt: TGTGCCAGCAGCCGCATCACAGGGGCGCGTGGTACGCAGTATTTT
clone_size: few
j_call: TRBJ2-3
d_call: TRBD1
v_call: TRBV11-2

cdr3_aa: CSARRGGKLQPQHF
cdr3_nt: TGCAGTGCTAGGCGAGGGGGAAAGCTTCAGCCCCAGCATTTT
clone_size: few
j_call: TRBJ1-5
d_call: .
v_call: TRBV20-1

cdr3_aa: CASNALILAGGTDTQYF
cdr3_nt: TGCGCCAGCAACGCACTAATACTAGCGGGGGGCACAGATACGCAGTATTTT
clone_size: many
j_call: TRBJ2-3
d_call: TRBD2
v_call: TRBV5-1

cdr3_aa: CASTLLGSGTDTQYF
cdr3_nt: TGTGCCAGCACCCTCCTGGGTAGCGGCACAGATACGCAGTATTTT
clone_size: .
j_call: TRBJ2-3
d_call: .
v_call: TRBV5-6

cdr3_aa: CASTSGGSYNEQFF
cdr3_nt: TGTGCCAGCACGTCGGGGGGCTCCTACAATGAGCAGTTCTTC
clone_size: .
j_call: TRBJ2-1
d_call: TRBD2
v_call: TRBV28

cdr3_aa: CASSSRARGYNEQYF
cdr3_nt: TGTGCCAGCAGCTCCCGGGCCAGGGGGTATAACGAGCAGTACTTC
clone_size: many
j_call: TRBJ2-7
d_call: TRBD1
v_call: TRBV13

cdr3_aa: CASSPRTSGSVPDTQYF
cdr3_nt: TGTGCCAGCAGCCCCCGGACTAGCGGGAGTGTGCCAGATACGCAGTATTTT
clone_size: .
j_call: TRBJ2-3
d_call: TRBD2
v_call: TRBV11-2